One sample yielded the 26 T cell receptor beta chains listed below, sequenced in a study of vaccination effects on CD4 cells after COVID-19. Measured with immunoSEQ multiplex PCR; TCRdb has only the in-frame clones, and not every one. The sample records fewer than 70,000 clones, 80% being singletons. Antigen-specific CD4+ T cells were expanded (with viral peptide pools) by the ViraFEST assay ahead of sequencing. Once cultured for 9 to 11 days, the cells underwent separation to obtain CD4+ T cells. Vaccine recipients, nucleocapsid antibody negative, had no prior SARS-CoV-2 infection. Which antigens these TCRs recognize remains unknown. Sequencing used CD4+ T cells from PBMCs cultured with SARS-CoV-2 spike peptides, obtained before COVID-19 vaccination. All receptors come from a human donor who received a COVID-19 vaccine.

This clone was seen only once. CDR3 nucleotide sequence: TGCGCCAGCAGCTTGGCCGGTACTAATGAAAAACTGTTTTTT. This translates into CASSLAGTNEKLFF. This rearrangement joins TRBV5-1 to TRBJ1-4, with D unresolved. Germline V gene data show CDR1 as SGHRS and CDR2 as YFSETQ. The V and J ends lost 0 bases and 2 bases respectively, with 5 bases between them. The CDR3 length is 14 residues.

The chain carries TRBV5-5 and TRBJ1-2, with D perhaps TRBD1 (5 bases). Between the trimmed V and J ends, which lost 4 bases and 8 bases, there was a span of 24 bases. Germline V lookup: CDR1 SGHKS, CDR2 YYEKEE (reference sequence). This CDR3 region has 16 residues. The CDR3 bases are TGTGCCAGCAGCCGCGACGTCCGGGACCCCGCTCACGGCTACACCTTC. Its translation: CASSRDVRDPAHGYTF.

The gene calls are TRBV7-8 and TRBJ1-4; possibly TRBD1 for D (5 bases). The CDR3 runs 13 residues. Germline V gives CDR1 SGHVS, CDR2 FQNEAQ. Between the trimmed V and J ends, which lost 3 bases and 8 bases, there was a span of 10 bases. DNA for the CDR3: TGTGCCAGCAGCTTCGGGCGGGGGGAAAAACTGTTTTTT. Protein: CASSFGRGEKLFF.

CDR3 bases: TGTGCCACCAGCGGGAGTGGGGGGAACACTGAAGCTTTCTTT. Translating it yields CATSGSGGNTEAFF. The chain is built from TRBV24-1 and TRBJ1-1; D may be TRBD1 (5 bases). V dropped 7 bases and J dropped 1 base, with 12 bases sitting between them. The CDR3 contains 14 residues. Germline lookup yields CDR1 KGHDR and CDR2 SFDVKD.

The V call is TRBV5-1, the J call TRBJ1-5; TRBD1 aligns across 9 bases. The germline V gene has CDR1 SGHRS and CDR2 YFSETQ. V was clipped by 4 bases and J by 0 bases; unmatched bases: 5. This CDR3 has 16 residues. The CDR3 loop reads CASSPGTGNSNQPQHF. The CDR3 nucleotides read TGCGCCAGCAGCCCCGGGACAGGGAATAGCAATCAGCCCCAGCATTTT.

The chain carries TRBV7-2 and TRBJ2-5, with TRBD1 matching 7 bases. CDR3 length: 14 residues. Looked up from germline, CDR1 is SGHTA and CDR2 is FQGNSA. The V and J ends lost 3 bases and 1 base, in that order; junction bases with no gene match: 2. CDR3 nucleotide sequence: TGTGCCAGCAGCTTGACAGGGCTCCAAGAGACCCAGTACTTC. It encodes CASSLTGLQETQYF.

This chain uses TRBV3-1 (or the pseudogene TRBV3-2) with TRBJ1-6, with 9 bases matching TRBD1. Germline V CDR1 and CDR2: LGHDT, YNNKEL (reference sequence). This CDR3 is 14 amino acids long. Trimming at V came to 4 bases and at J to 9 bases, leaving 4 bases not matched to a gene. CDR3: CASSRGTGPSPLHF. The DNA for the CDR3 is TGTGCCAGCAGCCGCGGGACAGGGCCTTCACCCCTCCACTTT.

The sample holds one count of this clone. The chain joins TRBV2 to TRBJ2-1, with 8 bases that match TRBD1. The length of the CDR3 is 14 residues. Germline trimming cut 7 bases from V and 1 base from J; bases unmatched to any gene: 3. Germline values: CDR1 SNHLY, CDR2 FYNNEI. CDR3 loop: CASMTGVSYNEQFF. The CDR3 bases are TGTGCCAGCATGACAGGGGTTTCCTACAATGAGCAGTTCTTC. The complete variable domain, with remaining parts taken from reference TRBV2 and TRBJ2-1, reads EPEVTQTPSHQVTQMGQEVILRCVPISNHLYFYWYRQILGQKVEFLVSFYNNEISEKSEIFDDQFSVERPDGSNFTLKIRSTKLEDSAMYFCASMTGVSYNEQFFGPGTRLTVL.

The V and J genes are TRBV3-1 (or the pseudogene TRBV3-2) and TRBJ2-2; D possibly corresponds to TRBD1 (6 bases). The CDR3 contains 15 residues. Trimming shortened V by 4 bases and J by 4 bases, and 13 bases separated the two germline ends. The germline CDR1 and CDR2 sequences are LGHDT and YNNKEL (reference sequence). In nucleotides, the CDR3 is TGTGCCAGCAGCCGTACAGGGTTGGGCACCGGGGAGCTGTTTTTT. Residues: CASSRTGLGTGELFF.

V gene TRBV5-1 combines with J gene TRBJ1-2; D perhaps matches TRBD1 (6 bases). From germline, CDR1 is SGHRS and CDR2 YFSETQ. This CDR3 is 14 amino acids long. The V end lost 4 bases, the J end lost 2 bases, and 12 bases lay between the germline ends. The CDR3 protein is CASSLTGSNYGYTF. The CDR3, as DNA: TGCGCCAGCAGCCTGACAGGATCAAACTATGGCTACACCTTC. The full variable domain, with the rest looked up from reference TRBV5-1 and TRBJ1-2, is KAGVTQTPRYLIKTRGQQVTLSCSPISGHRSVSWYQQTPGQGLQFLFEYFSETQRNKGNFPGRFSGRQFSNSRSEMNVSTLELGDSALYLCASSLTGSNYGYTFGSGTRLTVV.

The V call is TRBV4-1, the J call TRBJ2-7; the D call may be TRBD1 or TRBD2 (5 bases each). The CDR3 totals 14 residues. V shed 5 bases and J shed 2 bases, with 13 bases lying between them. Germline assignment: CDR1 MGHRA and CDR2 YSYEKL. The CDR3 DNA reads TGCGCCAGCAGCGTTCGGGACGGAGCCTACGAGCAGTACGTC. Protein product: CASSVRDGAYEQYV.

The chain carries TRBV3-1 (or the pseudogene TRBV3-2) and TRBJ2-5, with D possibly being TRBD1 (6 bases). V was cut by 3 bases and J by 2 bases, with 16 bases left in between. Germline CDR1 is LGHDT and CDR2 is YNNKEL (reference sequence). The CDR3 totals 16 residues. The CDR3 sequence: CASSHLPGQQQETQYF. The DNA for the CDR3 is TGTGCCAGCAGCCATCTCCCGGGACAACAACAAGAGACCCAGTACTTC.

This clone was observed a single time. The CDR3 region is CASSRDRGPDTQYF. Here the CDR3 DNA reads TGCGCCAGCAGCCGGGACAGGGGCCCAGATACGCAGTATTTT. The genes are TRBV5-1 and TRBJ2-3, with TRBD1 identical over 10 bases. J was trimmed by 4 bases and V by 4 bases; bases with no gene match: 3. This CDR3 is 14 amino acids long. Germline CDR1 SGHRS, CDR2 YFSETQ.

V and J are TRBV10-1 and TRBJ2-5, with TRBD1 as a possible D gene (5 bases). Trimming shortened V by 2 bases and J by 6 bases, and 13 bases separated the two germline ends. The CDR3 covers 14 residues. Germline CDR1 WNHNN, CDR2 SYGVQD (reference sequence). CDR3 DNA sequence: TGCGCCAGCAGTGAGGACAGCGCCGCGAAGACCCAGTACTTC. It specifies CASSEDSAAKTQYF.

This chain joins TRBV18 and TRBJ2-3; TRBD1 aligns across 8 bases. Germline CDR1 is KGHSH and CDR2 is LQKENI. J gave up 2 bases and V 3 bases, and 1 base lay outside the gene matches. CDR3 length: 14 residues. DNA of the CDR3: TGTGCCAGCTCACCGGGACAGGTCACAGATACGCAGTATTTT. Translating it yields CASSPGQVTDTQYF.

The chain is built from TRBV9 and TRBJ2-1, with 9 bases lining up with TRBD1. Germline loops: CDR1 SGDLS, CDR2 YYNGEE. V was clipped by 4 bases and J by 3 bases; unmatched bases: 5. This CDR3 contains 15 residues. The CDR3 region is CASSSRQGDYNEQFF. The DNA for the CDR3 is TGTGCCAGCAGCTCGCGACAGGGGGACTACAATGAGCAGTTCTTC.

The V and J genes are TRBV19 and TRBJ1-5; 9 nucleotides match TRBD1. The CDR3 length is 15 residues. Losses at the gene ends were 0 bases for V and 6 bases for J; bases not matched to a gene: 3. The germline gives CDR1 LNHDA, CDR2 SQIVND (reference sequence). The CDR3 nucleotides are TGTGCCAGTAGTATAGAGACAGGGGGGGGTCAGCCCCAGCATTTT. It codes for CASSIETGGGQPQHF.

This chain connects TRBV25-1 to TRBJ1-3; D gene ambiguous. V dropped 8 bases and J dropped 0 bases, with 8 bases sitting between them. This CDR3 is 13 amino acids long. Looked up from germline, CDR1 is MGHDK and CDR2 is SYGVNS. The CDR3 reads CASRESSGNTIYF. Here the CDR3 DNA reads TGTGCCAGCCGGGAGTCCTCTGGAAACACCATATATTTT. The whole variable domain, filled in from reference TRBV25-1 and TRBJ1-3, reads EADIYQTPRYLVIGTGKKITLECSQTMGHDKMYWYQQDPGMELHLIHYSYGVNSTEKGDLSSESTVSRIRTEHFPLTLESARPSHTSQYLCASRESSGNTIYFGEGSWLTVV.

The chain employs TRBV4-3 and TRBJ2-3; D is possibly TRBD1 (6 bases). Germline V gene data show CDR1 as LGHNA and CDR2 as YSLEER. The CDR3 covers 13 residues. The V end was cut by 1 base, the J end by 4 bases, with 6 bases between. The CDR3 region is CASSQGGPDTQYF. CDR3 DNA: TGCGCCAGCAGCCAAGGGGGGCCAGATACGCAGTATTTT.

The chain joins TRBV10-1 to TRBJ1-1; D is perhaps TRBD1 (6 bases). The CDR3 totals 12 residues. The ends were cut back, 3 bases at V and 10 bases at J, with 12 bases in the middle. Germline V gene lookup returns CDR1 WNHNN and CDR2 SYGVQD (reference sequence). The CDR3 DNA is TGCGCCAGCAGTGAAAACAGGGCGGCAGCTTTCTTT. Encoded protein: CASSENRAAAFF.

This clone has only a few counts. Here the CDR3 DNA reads TGTGCCAGCAGCTTAGCGGGACCTAGCTATAATTCACCCCTCCACTTT. This gives the protein CASSLAGPSYNSPLHF. V usage is TRBV7-2 and J usage is TRBJ1-6; possible D gene TRBD1, 5 bases. V was clipped by 0 bases and J by 3 bases, with 9 bases between them. This CDR3 is built from 16 residues. The germline V gene encodes CDR1 SGHTA and CDR2 FQGNSA.

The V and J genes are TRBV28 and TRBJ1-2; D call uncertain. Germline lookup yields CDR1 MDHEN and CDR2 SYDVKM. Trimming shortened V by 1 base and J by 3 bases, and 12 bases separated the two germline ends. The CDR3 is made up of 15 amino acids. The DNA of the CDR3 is TGTGCCAGCAGTTTATCCCTGGCCCCCTACTATGGCTACACCTTC. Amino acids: CASSLSLAPYYGYTF.

The DNA for the CDR3 is TGTGCCAGCAGCTTTGTCCGGGGTAGCTACGAGCAGTACGTC. Protein product: CASSFVRGSYEQYV. The rearrangement uses TRBV7-2 and TRBJ2-7, with D tentatively TRBD2 (5 bases). With 3 bases removed from V and 3 bases from J, the gap between germline ends came to 12 bases. Germline assignment: CDR1 SGHTA and CDR2 FQGNSA. CDR3 size: 14 residues.

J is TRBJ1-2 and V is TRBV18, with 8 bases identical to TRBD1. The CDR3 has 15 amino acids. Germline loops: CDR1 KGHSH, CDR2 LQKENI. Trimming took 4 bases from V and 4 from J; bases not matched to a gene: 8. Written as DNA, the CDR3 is TGTGCCAGCTCACGAGAATCAGGGGGCGCCTATGGCTACACCTTC. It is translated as CASSRESGGAYGYTF. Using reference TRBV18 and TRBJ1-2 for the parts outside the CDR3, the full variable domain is NAGVMQNPRHLVRRRGQEARLRCSPMKGHSHVYWYRQLPEEGLKFMVYLQKENIIDESGMPKERFSAEFPKEGPSILRIQQVVRGDSAAYFCASSRESGGAYGYTFGSGTRLTVV.

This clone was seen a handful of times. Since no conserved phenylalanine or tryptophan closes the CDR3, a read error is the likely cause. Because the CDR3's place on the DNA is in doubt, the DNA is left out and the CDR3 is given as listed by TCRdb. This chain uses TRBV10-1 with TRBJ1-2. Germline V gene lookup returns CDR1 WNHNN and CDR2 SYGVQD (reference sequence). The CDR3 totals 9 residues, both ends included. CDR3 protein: CASSPPRGP.

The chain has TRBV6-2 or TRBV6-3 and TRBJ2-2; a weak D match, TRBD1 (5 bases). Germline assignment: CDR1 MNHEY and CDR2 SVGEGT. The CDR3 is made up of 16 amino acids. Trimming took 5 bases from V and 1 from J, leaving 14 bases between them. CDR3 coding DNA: TGTGCCAGCAGTCCCTCCGATAGGGGGAACACCGGGGAGCTGTTTTTT. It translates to CASSPSDRGNTGELFF.